The 6 T cell receptor beta chains below come from one sample, sequenced in a study of identifying expanded T cells in peripheral blood (dated by TCRdb to about 2019). Libraries were built with the immunoSEQ multiplex PCR assay. TCRdb carries this immuneACCESS record with in-frame sequences only. Its versions omit some clonotypes, under half of them owing to an unresolved V gene in the studies checked, with the rest unexplained. The sample table holds tens of thousands of clones, of which approximately 83% were seen once. About 18% of the sample is held by the ten biggest clonotypes. Sequenced material: blood. These receptors all stem from a person aged 18 to 75 in good health.

The genes are TRBV15 and TRBJ1-1; the D is unclear. With 1 base removed from V and 0 bases from J, the gap between germline ends came to 18 bases. CDR1 and CDR2 (germline): LNHNV, YYDKDF (reference sequence). CDR3 length equals 18 residues. CDR3 amino acids: CATSRAAISGRMNTEAFF. DNA for the CDR3: TGTGCCACCAGCAGAGCCGCCATAAGCGGGCGAATGAACACTGAAGCTTTCTTT.

This clone appeared a single time. The gene calls are TRBV6-5 and TRBJ2-7, with 8 bases aligning to TRBD2. The CDR3 runs 15 residues. The V segment lost 0 bases and the J segment 3 bases; nucleotides outside the gene matches: 4. Germline V gene data show CDR1 as MNHEY and CDR2 as SVGAGI. This chain's CDR3 is CASSYSSGSLYEQYF. The CDR3 DNA is TGTGCCAGCAGTTACTCGAGCGGGAGCCTCTACGAGCAGTACTTC.

The J gene is TRBJ2-6, the V gene TRBV5-4, with TRBD1 matching 9 bases. This CDR3 is built from 17 residues. The germline gives CDR1 SGHNT, CDR2 YYREEE (reference sequence). V shed 0 bases and J 0 bases; nucleotides not matched to a gene: 1. As DNA, the CDR3 is TGTGCCAGCAGCTTGGGGGGACAGGGCTCTGGGGCCAACGTCCTGACTTTC. As protein: CASSLGGQGSGANVLTF.

The rearrangement joins TRBV11-3 to TRBJ2-7; D is unclear. The CDR3 consists of 15 residues. Germline CDR1 and CDR2: SGHNT and YENEEA. The ends were cut back, 4 bases at V and 1 base at J, with 14 bases in the middle. The CDR3 nucleotides are TGTGCCAGCAGCTCCCTAAGAGTAGGTTCCTACGAGCAGTACTTC. Amino acids: CASSSLRVGSYEQYF. The full variable domain, completed using reference TRBV11-3 and TRBJ2-7, is EAGVVQSPRYKIIEKKQPVAFWCNPISGHNTLYWYLQNLGQGPELLIRYENEEAVDDSQLPKDRFSAERLKGVDSTLKIQPAELGDSAVYLCASSSLRVGSYEQYFGPGTRLTVT.

This chain joins TRBV5-1 and TRBJ2-3; unclear D gene. This CDR3 region has 12 residues. Trimming pared 0 bases from V and 6 bases from J, leaving 5 bases between. Germline V gene sequence: CDR1 SGHRS, CDR2 YFSETQ. CDR3: CASSLEGDTQYF. The CDR3 DNA follows: TGCGCCAGCAGCTTGGAAGGGGATACGCAGTATTTT.

The chain is built from TRBV9 and TRBJ2-3; 9 bases map to TRBD2. Germline V gene data show CDR1 as SGDLS and CDR2 as YYNGEE. This CDR3 is 18 amino acids long. Unmatched junction bases numbered 11, after V lost 0 bases and J lost 3 bases. The CDR3 DNA reads TGTGCCAGCAGCGTAGCAGGGCTAGCGGGGTTTAGGACAGATACGCAGTATTTT. Translating gives CASSVAGLAGFRTDTQYF. The full variable domain, in which reference TRBV9 and TRBJ2-3 provide the parts outside the CDR3, is DSGVTQTPKHLITATGQRVTLRCSPRSGDLSVYWYQQSLDQGLQFLIQYYNGEERAKGNILERFSAQQFPDLHSELNLSSLELGDSALYFCASSVAGLAGFRTDTQYFGPGTRLTVL.